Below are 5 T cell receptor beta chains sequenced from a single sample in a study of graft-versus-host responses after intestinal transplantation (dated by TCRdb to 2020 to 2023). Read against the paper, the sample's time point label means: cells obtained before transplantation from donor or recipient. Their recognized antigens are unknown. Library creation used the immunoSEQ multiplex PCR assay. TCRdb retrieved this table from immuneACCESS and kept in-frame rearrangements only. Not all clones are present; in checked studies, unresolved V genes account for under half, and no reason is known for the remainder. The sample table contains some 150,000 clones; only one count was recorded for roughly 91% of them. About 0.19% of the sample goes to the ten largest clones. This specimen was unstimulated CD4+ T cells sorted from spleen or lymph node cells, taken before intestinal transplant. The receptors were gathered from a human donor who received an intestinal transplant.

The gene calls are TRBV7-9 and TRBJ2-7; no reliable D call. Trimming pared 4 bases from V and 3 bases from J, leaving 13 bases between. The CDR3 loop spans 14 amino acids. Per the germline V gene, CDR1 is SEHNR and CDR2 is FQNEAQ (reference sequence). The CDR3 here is CASSSPGRYYEQYF. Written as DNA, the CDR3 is TGTGCCAGCAGCTCGCCGGGCCGTTACTACGAGCAGTACTTC.

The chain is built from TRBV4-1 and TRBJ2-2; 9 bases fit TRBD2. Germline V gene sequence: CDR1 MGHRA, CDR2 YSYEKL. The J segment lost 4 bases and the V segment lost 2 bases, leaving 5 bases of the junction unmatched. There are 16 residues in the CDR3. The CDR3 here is CASSQLAGAGTGELFF. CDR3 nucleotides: TGCGCCAGCAGCCAATTAGCGGGAGCGGGCACCGGGGAGCTGTTTTTT.

The CDR3 bases are TGTGCCAGCAGCGAACCGGGACTTGCCGAGCAGTACTTC. It yields the protein CASSEPGLAEQYF. J is TRBJ2-7 and V is TRBV11-3; D might be TRBD2 (6 bases). Germline CDR1 and CDR2: SGHNT and YENEEA. V shed 5 bases and J shed 6 bases, with 14 bases lying between them. The CDR3 extends over 13 amino acids.

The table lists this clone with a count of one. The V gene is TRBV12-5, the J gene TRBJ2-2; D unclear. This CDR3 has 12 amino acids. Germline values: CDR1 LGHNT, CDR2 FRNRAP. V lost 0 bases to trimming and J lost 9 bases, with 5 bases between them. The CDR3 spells CASGLVDRELFF. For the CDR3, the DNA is TGTGCTAGTGGTTTGGTAGACCGGGAGCTGTTTTTT.

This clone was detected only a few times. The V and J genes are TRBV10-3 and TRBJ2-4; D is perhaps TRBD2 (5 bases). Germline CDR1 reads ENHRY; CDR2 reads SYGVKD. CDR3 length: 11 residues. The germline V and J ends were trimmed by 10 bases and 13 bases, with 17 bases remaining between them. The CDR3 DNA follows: TGTGCCACCAAGGGAGATGATGACCAGTACTTC. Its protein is CATKGDDDQYF.